These 17 T cell receptor beta chains were sequenced from one sample in a study of blood T cell repertoires in COVID-19. Produced via immunoSEQ multiplex PCR; TCRdb's table is partial and in-frame only. In the table there are about 230,000 clones, 86% of which are singletons. What was sequenced was PBMCs or T cells enriched from blood (not recorded which). The receptors were sampled from a woman aged 50 to 60 in a cohort exposed to, infected with or recovered from COVID-19 (not recorded which).

The chain employs TRBV5-4 and TRBJ2-1; 9 bases line up with TRBD2. This CDR3 comprises 15 residues. Germline V lookup: CDR1 SGHNT, CDR2 YYREEE (reference sequence). The trim removed 0 bases at V and 7 bases at J, leaving 5 bases unmatched. The CDR3 DNA follows: TGTGCCAGCAGCTTGGGGCGGGGGGGCCGGAATGAGCAGTTCTTC. Translation: CASSLGRGGRNEQFF.

The chain uses TRBV10-1 and TRBJ2-5, with D perhaps TRBD2 (5 bases). CDR3 length equals 14 residues. Germline loops: CDR1 WNHNN, CDR2 SYGVQD (reference sequence). The germline V and J ends were trimmed by 7 bases and 5 bases, with 17 bases remaining between them. In DNA, the CDR3 is TGCGCCAGCATAGGCGGGCGGAGCTGGGAGACCCAGTACTTC. As protein: CASIGGRSWETQYF.

The chain couples TRBV7-9 to TRBJ1-2; TRBD1 agrees at 7 bases. The CDR3 runs to 14 residues. Losses at the gene ends were 6 bases for V and 3 bases for J; bases not matched to a gene: 7. Germline V gene lookup returns CDR1 SEHNR and CDR2 FQNEAQ (reference sequence). The DNA of the CDR3 is TGTGCCAGCAGTAAAGGGGGCGTAGACTATGGCTACACCTTC. Translated, it gives CASSKGGVDYGYTF.

The chain recombines TRBV5-3 with TRBJ2-7; D is unresolved. TRBV5-3 is assigned to the ORF class and has an uncertain function. V was clipped by 3 bases and J by 7 bases, with 8 bases between them. The CDR3 runs to 11 residues. The CDR3 loop is CARSWAWEQYF. DNA for the CDR3: TGTGCCAGAAGCTGGGCTTGGGAGCAGTACTTC.

The chain joins TRBV19 to TRBJ1-5, with TRBD1 as a possible D gene (5 bases). Trimming took 5 bases from V and 7 from J, leaving 9 bases between them. Germline assignment: CDR1 LNHDA and CDR2 SQIVND (reference sequence). The CDR3 has 12 amino acids. The CDR3 is CASSAGLQPQHF. The CDR3 DNA is TGTGCCAGTAGTGCAGGGCTCCAGCCCCAGCATTTT.

The chain uses TRBV30 and TRBJ2-3, with TRBD2 as a possible D gene (5 bases). Trimming removed 0 bases at V and 4 bases at J, with 11 bases between. CDR1 is GTSNPN, CDR2 SVGIG, per germline (reference sequence). CDR3 length: 14 amino acids. In DNA, the CDR3 is TGTGCCTGGAGTGTACCGGGAAGCTCAGATACGCAGTATTTT. This translates into CAWSVPGSSDTQYF. The full variable domain, with the rest looked up from reference TRBV30 and TRBJ2-3, is SQTIHQWPATLVQPVGSPLSLECTVEGTSNPNLYWYRQAAGRGLQLLFYSVGIGQISSEVPQNLSASRPQDRQFILSSKKLLLSDSGFYLCAWSVPGSSDTQYFGPGTRLTVL.

This clone was counted once. The rearrangement uses TRBV19 and TRBJ2-1; D is possibly TRBD1 (7 bases). The ends were cut back, 3 bases at V and 7 bases at J, with 22 bases in the middle. Germline CDR1 reads LNHDA; CDR2 reads SQIVND (reference sequence). The CDR3 is 17 residues long. The CDR3 coding sequence is TGTGCCAGTAGTATGGGTAGGGGGCTAGCGAAAGGTAATGAGCAGTTCTTC. It yields the protein CASSMGRGLAKGNEQFF. Full variable domain (remainder filled in from reference TRBV19 and TRBJ2-1): DGGITQSPKYLFRKEGQNVTLSCEQNLNHDAMYWYRQDPGQGLRLIYYSQIVNDFQKGDIAEGYSVSREKKESFPLTVTSAQKNPTAFYLCASSMGRGLAKGNEQFFGPGTRLTVL.

A note on this clone: The sample contains more than one DNA sequence encoding this CDR3. The chain couples TRBV14 to TRBJ2-7, with no clear D. Per germline, CDR1 SGHDN and CDR2 FVKESK. V dropped 2 bases and J dropped 0 bases, with 5 bases sitting between them. The CDR3 spans 13 residues. The DNA of the CDR3 is TGTGCCAGCAGCCAAATCAGCTCCTACGAGCAGTACTTC. This translates into CASSQISSYEQYF.

In this sample, this clone turned up a few times. Other nucleotide sequences from this sample produce the same CDR3. The chain recombines TRBV9 with TRBJ1-5, with D uncertain. The CDR3 consists of 15 residues. Per germline, CDR1 SGDLS and CDR2 YYNGEE. Trimming pared 0 bases from V and 1 base from J, leaving 8 bases between. As DNA, the CDR3 is TGTGCCAGCAGCGTAGCGGGAGGGAGCAATCAGCCCCAGCATTTT. It encodes CASSVAGGSNQPQHF.

V and J are TRBV27 and TRBJ1-1; D is ambiguous. Trimming took off 2 bases at V and 4 bases at J, with 8 bases between the two ends. In germline, CDR1 is MNHEY, CDR2 SMNVEV (reference sequence). The length of the CDR3 is 13 residues. CDR3 nucleotides: TGTGCCAGCAGTTTAGCCCGGGGCACTGAAGCTTTCTTT. Translated: CASSLARGTEAFF.

This clone has only one observation. The V and J genes are TRBV11-2 and TRBJ2-3, with 8 bases fitting TRBD1. After removal of 5 bases from V and 4 bases from J, the junction contained 8 bases not matched to a gene. The CDR3 contains 15 residues. Germline V gives CDR1 SGHAT, CDR2 FQNNGV. The CDR3 nucleotides are TGTGCCAGCAGCGCCACAGGGGGTAAGGCAGATACGCAGTATTTT. Its protein product is CASSATGGKADTQYF.

This clone occurred a few times. V is TRBV6-6 and J is TRBJ2-7; tentative D call: TRBD2 (5 bases). Trimming left V 2 bases short and J 6 bases short, with 14 bases between. CDR1 is MNHNY and CDR2 is SVGAGI in the germline V gene (reference sequence). CDR3 length: 14 amino acids. The CDR3 loop is CASSYGQAGGEQYF. The CDR3 coding sequence is TGTGCCAGCAGTTACGGCCAGGCGGGCGGCGAGCAGTACTTC.

With respect to this clone: Additional DNA sequences in this sample encode the identical CDR3. V usage is TRBV7-3 and J usage is TRBJ2-2, with TRBD1 as a possible D gene (5 bases). The CDR3 loop spans 14 amino acids. V lost 0 bases to trimming and J lost 5 bases, with 7 bases between them. CDR1 is SGHTA and CDR2 is FQGTGA in the germline V gene. As DNA, the CDR3 is TGTGCCAGCAGCTTAACCAGGGATACCGGGGAGCTGTTTTTT. This translates into CASSLTRDTGELFF.

CDR3 loop: CASSPASRRTGELFF. The CDR3 DNA sequence: TGTGCCAGCAGCCCCGCGTCGAGGAGGACCGGGGAGCTGTTTTTT. The rearrangement joins TRBV11-3 to TRBJ2-2, with a tentative D call TRBD2 (5 bases). Germline values: CDR1 SGHNT, CDR2 YENEEA. V was pared by 5 bases and J by 5 bases, with 15 bases between. This CDR3 comprises 15 residues.

The genes are TRBV7-9 and TRBJ1-1; 8 nucleotides line up with TRBD1. The germline V gene has CDR1 SEHNR and CDR2 FQNEAQ (reference sequence). V trimming: 5 bases; J trimming: 1 base; junction bases outside the gene matches: 3. CDR3 length equals 14 residues. CDR3 loop: CASSPQGGNTEAFF. In DNA form, the CDR3 reads TGTGCCAGCAGCCCACAGGGGGGGAACACTGAAGCTTTCTTT.

The J gene is TRBJ2-5, the V gene TRBV7-6; 9 bases align to TRBD2. Losses at the gene ends were 0 bases for V and 5 bases for J; bases not matched to a gene: 16. There are 19 residues in the CDR3. The V gene's germline CDR1 is SGHVS and CDR2 FNYEAQ. In nucleotides, the CDR3 is TGTGCCAGCAGCTTAGCACTAGCGGGTTCTCTTCGTGCCGGGGAGACCCAGTACTTC. This sequence encodes CASSLALAGSLRAGETQYF.

The chain combines TRBV12-3 or TRBV12-4 with TRBJ2-7, with D possibly TRBD1 on 6 matching bases. The CDR3 totals 13 residues. V was cut by 1 base and J by 4 bases, with 8 bases left in between. CDR3 DNA sequence: TGTGCCAGCAGTTTAGGGGGGCCATACGAGCAGTACTTC. It specifies CASSLGGPYEQYF.